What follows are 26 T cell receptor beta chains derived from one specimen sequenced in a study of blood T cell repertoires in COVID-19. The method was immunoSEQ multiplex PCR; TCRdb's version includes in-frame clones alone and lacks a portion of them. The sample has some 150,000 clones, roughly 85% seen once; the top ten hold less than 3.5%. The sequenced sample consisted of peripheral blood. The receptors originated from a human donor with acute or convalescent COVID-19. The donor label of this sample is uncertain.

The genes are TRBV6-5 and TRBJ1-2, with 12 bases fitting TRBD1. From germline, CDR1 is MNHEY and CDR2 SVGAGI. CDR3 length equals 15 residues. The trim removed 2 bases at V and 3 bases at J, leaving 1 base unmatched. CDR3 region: CASSYRDRGHYGYTF. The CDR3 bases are TGTGCCAGCAGTTACCGGGACAGGGGGCACTATGGCTACACCTTC.

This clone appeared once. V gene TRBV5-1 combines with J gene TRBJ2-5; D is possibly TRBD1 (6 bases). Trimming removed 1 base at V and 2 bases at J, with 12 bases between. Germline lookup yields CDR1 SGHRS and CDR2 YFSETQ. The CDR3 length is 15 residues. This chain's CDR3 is CASSLHWTVQETQYF. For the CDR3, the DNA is TGCGCCAGCAGCTTGCATTGGACAGTTCAAGAGACCCAGTACTTC.

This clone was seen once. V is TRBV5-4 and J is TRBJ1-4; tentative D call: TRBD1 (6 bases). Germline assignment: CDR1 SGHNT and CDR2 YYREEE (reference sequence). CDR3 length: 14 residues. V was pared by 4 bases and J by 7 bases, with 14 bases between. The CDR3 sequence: CASSILGGGEKLFF. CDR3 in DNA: TGTGCCAGCAGCATACTGGGAGGGGGTGAAAAACTGTTTTTT. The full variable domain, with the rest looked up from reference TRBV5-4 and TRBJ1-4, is ETGVTQSPTHLIKTRGQQVTLRCSSQSGHNTVSWYQQALGQGPQFIFQYYREEENGRGNFPPRFSGLQFPNYSSELNVNALELDDSALYLCASSILGGGEKLFFGSGTQLSVL.

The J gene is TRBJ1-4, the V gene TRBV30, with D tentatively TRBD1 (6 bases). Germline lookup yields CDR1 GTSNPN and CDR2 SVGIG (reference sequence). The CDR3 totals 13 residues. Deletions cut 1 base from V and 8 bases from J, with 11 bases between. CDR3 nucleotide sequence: TGTGCCTGGAGTGAGGGGGTACGAGAAAAACTGTTTTTT. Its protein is CAWSEGVREKLFF.

CDR3 bases: TGTGCCAGCAGCCCGGACAGGGGCTATAATTCACCCCTCCACTTT. Translated: CASSPDRGYNSPLHF. The chain has TRBV7-2 and TRBJ1-6, with 9 bases matching TRBD1. Germline assignment: CDR1 SGHTA and CDR2 FQGNSA. The CDR3 length is 15 residues. J lost 3 bases, V lost 5 bases, and 2 bases had no gene match.

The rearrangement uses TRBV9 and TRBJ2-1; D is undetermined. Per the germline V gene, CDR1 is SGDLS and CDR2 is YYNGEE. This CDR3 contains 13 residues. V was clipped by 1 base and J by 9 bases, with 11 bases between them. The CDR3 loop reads CASSVTGTGEQFF. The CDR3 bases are TGTGCCAGCAGCGTAACGGGTACGGGTGAGCAGTTCTTC.

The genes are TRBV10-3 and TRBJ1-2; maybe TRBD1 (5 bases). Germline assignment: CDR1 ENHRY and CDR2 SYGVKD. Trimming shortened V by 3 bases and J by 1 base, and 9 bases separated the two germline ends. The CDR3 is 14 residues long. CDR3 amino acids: CAISDRVGNYGYTF. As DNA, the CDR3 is TGTGCCATCAGTGACAGGGTTGGTAACTATGGCTACACCTTC.

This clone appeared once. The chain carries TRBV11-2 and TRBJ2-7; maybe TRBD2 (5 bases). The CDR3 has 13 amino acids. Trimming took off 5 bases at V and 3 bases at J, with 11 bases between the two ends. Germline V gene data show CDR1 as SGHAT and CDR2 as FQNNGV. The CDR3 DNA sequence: TGTGCCAGCAGCACCCGGGGTAACTACGAGCAGTACGTC. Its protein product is CASSTRGNYEQYV.

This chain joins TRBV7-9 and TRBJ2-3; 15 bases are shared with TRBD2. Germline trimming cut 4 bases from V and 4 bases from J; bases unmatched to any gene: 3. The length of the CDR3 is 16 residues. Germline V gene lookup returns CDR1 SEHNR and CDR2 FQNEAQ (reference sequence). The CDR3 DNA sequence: TGTGCCAGCAGCTCCGGACTAGCGGGAGGGCCAGATACGCAGTATTTT. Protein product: CASSSGLAGGPDTQYF. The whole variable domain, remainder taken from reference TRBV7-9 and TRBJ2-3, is DTGVSQNPRHKITKRGQNVTFRCDPISEHNRLYWYRQTLGQGPEFLTYFQNEAQLEKSRLLSDRFSAERPKGSFSTLEIQRTEQGDSAMYLCASSSGLAGGPDTQYFGPGTRLTVL.

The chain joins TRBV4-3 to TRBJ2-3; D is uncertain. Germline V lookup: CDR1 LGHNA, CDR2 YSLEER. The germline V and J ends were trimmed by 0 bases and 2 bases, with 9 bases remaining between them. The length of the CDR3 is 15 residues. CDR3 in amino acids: CASSQEFRPTDTQYF. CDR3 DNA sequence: TGCGCCAGCAGCCAAGAATTCCGTCCCACAGATACGCAGTATTTT.

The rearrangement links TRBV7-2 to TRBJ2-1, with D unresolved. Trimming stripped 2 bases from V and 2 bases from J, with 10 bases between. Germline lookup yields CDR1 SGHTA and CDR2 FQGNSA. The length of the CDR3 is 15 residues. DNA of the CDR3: TGTGCCAGCAGCTTAAAGATCAGGACCTACAATGAGCAGTTCTTC. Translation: CASSLKIRTYNEQFF. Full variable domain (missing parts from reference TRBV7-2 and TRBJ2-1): GAGVSQSPSNKVTEKGKDVELRCDPISGHTALYWYRQSLGQGLEFLIYFQGNSAPDKSGLPSDRFSAERTGGSVSTLTIQRTQQEDSAVYLCASSLKIRTYNEQFFGPGTRLTVL.

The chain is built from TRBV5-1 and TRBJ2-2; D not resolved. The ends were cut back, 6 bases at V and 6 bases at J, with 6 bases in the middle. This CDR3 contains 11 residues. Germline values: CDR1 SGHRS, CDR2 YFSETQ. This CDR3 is CASTLAGELFF. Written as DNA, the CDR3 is TGCGCCAGCACCCTTGCCGGGGAGCTGTTTTTT.

Here the CDR3 reads CASSFGDRGDYGYTF. CDR3 nucleotides: TGTGCCAGCAGCTTTGGGGACAGGGGAGACTATGGCTACACCTTC. The chain links TRBV7-9 to TRBJ1-2, with 10 positions matching TRBD1. The V and J ends lost 3 bases and 3 bases, in that order; junction bases with no gene match: 4. CDR3 length: 15 amino acids. CDR1 is SEHNR, CDR2 FQNEAQ, per germline (reference sequence).

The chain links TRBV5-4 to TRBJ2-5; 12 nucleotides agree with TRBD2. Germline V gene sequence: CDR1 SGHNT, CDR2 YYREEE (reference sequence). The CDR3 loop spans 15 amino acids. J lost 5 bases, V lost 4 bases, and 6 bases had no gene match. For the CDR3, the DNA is TGTGCCAGCAGCCAACCTAGCGGGGGGGCGGAGACCCAGTACTTC. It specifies CASSQPSGGAETQYF.

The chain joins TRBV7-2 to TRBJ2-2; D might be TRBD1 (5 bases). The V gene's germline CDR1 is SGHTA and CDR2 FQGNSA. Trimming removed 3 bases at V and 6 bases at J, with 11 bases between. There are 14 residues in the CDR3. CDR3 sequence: CASSFQGTPGELFF. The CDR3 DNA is TGTGCCAGCAGCTTTCAGGGTACCCCCGGGGAGCTGTTTTTT.

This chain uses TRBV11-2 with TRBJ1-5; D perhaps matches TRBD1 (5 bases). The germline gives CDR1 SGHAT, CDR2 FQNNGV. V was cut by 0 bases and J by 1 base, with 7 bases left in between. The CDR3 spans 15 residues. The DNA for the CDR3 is TGTGCCAGCAGCTTAGATTCAGGGAGCAATCAGCCCCAGCATTTT. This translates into CASSLDSGSNQPQHF.

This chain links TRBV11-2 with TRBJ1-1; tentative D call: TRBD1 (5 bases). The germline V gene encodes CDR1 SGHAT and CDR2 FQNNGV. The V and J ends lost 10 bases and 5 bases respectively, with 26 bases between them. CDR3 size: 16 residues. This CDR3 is CATTRTGGLYGTEAFF. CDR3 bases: TGTGCCACCACCCGAACCGGGGGTTTGTATGGTACTGAAGCTTTCTTT. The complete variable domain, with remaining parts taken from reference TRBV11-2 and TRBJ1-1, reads EAGVAQSPRYKIIEKRQSVAFWCNPISGHATLYWYQQILGQGPKLLIQFQNNGVVDDSQLPKDRFSAERLKGVDSTLKIQPAKLEDSAVYLCATTRTGGLYGTEAFFGQGTRLTVV.

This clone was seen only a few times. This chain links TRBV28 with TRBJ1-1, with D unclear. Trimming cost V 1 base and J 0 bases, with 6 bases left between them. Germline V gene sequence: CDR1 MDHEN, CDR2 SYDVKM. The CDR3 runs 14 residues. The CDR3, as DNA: TGTGCCAGCAGTTTATTGGGCTTGAACACTGAAGCTTTCTTT. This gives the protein CASSLLGLNTEAFF.

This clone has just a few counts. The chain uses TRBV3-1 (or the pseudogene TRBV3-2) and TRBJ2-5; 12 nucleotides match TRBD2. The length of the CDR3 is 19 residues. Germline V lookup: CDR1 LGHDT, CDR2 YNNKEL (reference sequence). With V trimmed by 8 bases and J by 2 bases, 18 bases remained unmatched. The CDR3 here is CASGVWGGGLAGLQETQYF. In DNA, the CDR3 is TGTGCCAGCGGCGTATGGGGGGGCGGACTAGCGGGACTGCAAGAGACCCAGTACTTC.

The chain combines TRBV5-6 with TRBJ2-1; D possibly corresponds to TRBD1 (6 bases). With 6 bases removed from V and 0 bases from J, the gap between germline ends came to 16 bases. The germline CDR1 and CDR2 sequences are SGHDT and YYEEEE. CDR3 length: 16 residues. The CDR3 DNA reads TGTGCCAGCATCTTCAGGGGAATGAGCTCCTACAATGAGCAGTTCTTC. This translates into CASIFRGMSSYNEQFF.

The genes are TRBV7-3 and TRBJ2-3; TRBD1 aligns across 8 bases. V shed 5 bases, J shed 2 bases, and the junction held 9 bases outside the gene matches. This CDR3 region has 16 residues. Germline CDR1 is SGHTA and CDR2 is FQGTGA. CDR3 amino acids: CASSRGGDRFTDTQYF. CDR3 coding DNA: TGTGCCAGCAGCCGAGGTGGGGACAGGTTCACAGATACGCAGTATTTT. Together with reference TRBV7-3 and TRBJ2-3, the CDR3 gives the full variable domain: GAGVSQTPSNKVTEKGKYVELRCDPISGHTALYWYRQSLGQGPEFLIYFQGTGAADDSGLPNDRFFAVRPEGSVSTLKIQRTERGDSAVYLCASSRGGDRFTDTQYFGPGTRLTVL.

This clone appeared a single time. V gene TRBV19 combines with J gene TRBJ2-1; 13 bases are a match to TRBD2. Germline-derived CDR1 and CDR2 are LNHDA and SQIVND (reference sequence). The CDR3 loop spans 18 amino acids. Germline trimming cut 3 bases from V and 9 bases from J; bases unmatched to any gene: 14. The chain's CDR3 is CASSIRLAGGRGIIEQFF. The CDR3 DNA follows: TGTGCCAGTAGTATCCGACTAGCGGGGGGCCGGGGAATAATTGAGCAGTTCTTC.

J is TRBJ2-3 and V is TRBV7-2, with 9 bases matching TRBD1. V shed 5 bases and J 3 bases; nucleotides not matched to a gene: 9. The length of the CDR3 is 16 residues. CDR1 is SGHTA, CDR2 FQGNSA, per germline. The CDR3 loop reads CASSPTPTGGTDTQYF. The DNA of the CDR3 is TGTGCCAGCAGCCCAACCCCGACAGGGGGAACAGATACGCAGTATTTT. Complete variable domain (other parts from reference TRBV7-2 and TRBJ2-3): GAGVSQSPSNKVTEKGKDVELRCDPISGHTALYWYRQSLGQGLEFLIYFQGNSAPDKSGLPSDRFSAERTGGSVSTLTIQRTQQEDSAVYLCASSPTPTGGTDTQYFGPGTRLTVL.

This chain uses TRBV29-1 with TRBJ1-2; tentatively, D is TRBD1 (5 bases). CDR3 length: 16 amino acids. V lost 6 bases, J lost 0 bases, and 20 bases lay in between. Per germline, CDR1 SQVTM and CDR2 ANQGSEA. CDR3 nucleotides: TGCAGCGTACCAGGCGGGGGGAAGGTGGCTAACTATGGCTACACCTTC. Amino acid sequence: CSVPGGGKVANYGYTF.

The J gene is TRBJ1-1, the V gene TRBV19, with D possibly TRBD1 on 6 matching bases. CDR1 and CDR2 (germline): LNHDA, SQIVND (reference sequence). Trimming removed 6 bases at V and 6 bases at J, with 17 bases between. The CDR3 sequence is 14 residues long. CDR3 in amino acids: CASRGMGGQAEAFF. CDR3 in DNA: TGTGCCAGTAGAGGGATGGGGGGGCAGGCTGAAGCTTTCTTT.

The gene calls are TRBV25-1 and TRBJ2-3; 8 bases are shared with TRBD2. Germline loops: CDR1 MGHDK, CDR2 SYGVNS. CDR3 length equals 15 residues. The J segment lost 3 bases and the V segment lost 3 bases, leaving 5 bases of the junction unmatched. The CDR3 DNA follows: TGTGCCAGCAGTGACGCGGGGGGAGGAACAGATACGCAGTATTTT. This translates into CASSDAGGGTDTQYF.